These 12 T cell receptor beta chains share one sample of origin, sequenced in a study of T cells after yellow fever vaccination. TCRdb independently ran MiXCR on the 5' RACE reads; one entry per CDR3 protein. The table records about 300,000 distinct CDR3 sequences, around 9.3% of them present only once. This material consisted of CD4+ T cells sorted from PBMCs, taken 5 days after the yellow fever booster vaccination. The source is a man aged 18 to 30 who received the YFV17D yellow fever vaccine.

This clonotype was found many times. The V call is TRBV7-2, the J call TRBJ1-5, with TRBD1 matching 7 bases. V was clipped by 5 bases and J by 5 bases; unmatched bases: 3. This CDR3 contains 13 residues. Germline CDR1 is SGHTA and CDR2 is FQGNSA. The chain's CDR3 is CASSIRGDQPQHF. DNA for the CDR3: TGTGCCAGCAGCATCAGGGGGGATCAGCCCCAGCATTTT. Variable domain in full (rest from reference TRBV7-2 and TRBJ1-5): GAGVSQSPSNKVTEKGKDVELRCDPISGHTALYWYRQSLGQGLEFLIYFQGNSAPDKSGLPSDRFSAERTGGSVSTLTIQRTQQEDSAVYLCASSIRGDQPQHFGDGTRLSIL.

As for this clonotype: Since no conserved phenylalanine or tryptophan closes the CDR3, a read error is the likely cause. The chain joins TRBV7-2 to TRBJ2-3; D not resolved. The CDR3 runs 17 residues. V gave up 3 bases and J gave up 9 bases, with 25 bases separating them. The germline V gene encodes CDR1 SGHTA and CDR2 FQGNSA. The CDR3 coding sequence is TGTGCCAGCAGCTTTGGTGTCTCCCCGTTTCCCCCCACCACGCAGTATTAT. It yields the protein CASSFGVSPFPPTTQYY.

At least ten counts were recorded for this clonotype. The gene calls are TRBV3-1 and TRBJ2-1; D tentatively fits TRBD1 or TRBD2 (5 bases each). The CDR3 totals 14 residues. The V gene lost 2 bases and the J gene lost 4 bases, with 9 bases spanning the gap. CDR1 is LGHDT, CDR2 YNNKEL, per germline (reference sequence). The CDR3 DNA follows: TGTGCCAGCAGCCAAAGGGACGGTTACAATGAGCAGTTCTTC. Its translation: CASSQRDGYNEQFF.

The J gene is TRBJ1-1, the V gene TRBV24-1; D might be TRBD1 (6 bases). Germline-derived CDR1 and CDR2 are KGHDR and SFDVKD. V shed 3 bases and J shed 5 bases, with 24 bases lying between them. The CDR3 length is 18 residues. The CDR3, as DNA: TGTGCCACCAGTGATGGAACGGAACTGTTCACAGGGATTACTGAAGCTTTCTTT. Its protein is CATSDGTELFTGITEAFF.

The gene calls are TRBV29-1 and TRBJ2-3; 14 bases match TRBD2. Unmatched junction bases numbered 5, after V lost 7 bases and J lost 2 bases. This CDR3 region has 15 residues. Germline V gene sequence: CDR1 SQVTM, CDR2 ANQGSEA. The CDR3 loop reads CSGLGLAGDTDTQYF. The CDR3 nucleotides are TGCAGCGGCCTGGGACTAGCGGGGGACACAGATACGCAGTATTTT.

The V and J genes are TRBV20-1 and TRBJ2-5; D possibly corresponds to TRBD2 (6 bases). The germline gives CDR1 DFQATT, CDR2 SNEGSKA (reference sequence). Between the trimmed V and J ends, which lost 6 bases and 2 bases, there was a span of 13 bases. The CDR3 is 13 amino acids. The CDR3 sequence is CSAIGTSQETQYF. The CDR3 DNA follows: TGCAGTGCGATAGGGACTTCACAAGAGACCCAGTACTTC.

This chain uses TRBV7-9 with TRBJ2-7; D gene uncertain. The CDR3 covers 10 residues. Trimming stripped 5 bases from V and 5 bases from J, with 4 bases between. Germline CDR1 and CDR2: SEHNR and FQNEAQ (reference sequence). The CDR3: CASSRNEQYV. CDR3 DNA: TGTGCCAGCAGCCGGAACGAGCAGTACGTC.

V usage is TRBV2 and J usage is TRBJ1-2; D is unresolved. V was cut by 3 bases and J by 8 bases, with 16 bases left in between. Germline-derived CDR1 and CDR2 are SNHLY and FYNNEI. This CDR3 has 14 amino acids. The CDR3 protein is CASSDWVGFDGYTF. The CDR3 DNA reads TGTGCCAGCAGTGATTGGGTGGGGTTCGACGGCTACACCTTC. Variable domain in full (rest from reference TRBV2 and TRBJ1-2): EPEVTQTPSHQVTQMGQEVILRCVPISNHLYFYWYRQILGQKVEFLVSFYNNEISEKSEIFDDQFSVERPDGSNFTLKIRSTKLEDSAMYFCASSDWVGFDGYTFGSGTRLTVV.

In this sample, this clonotype turned up a few times. The V call is TRBV5-1, the J call TRBJ1-6; no clear D gene. The CDR3 is 15 residues long. The V gene's germline CDR1 is SGHRS and CDR2 YFSETQ. V was pared by 0 bases and J by 7 bases, with 11 bases between. CDR3 sequence (DNA): TGCGCCAGCAGCTTGGGTCCGGGATCGAATTCACCCCTCCACTTT. Translated: CASSLGPGSNSPLHF.

The chain combines TRBV3-1 with TRBJ2-3; D unclear. CDR3 size: 13 residues. Looked up from germline, CDR1 is LGHDT and CDR2 is YNNKEL (reference sequence). Deletions cut 3 bases from V and 1 base from J, with 5 bases between. CDR3: CASSHTRTDTQYF. For the CDR3, the DNA is TGTGCCAGCAGCCACACACGCACAGATACGCAGTATTTT.

This clonotype was observed a few times. The genes are TRBV5-4 and TRBJ2-5; D may match TRBD1 or TRBD2 (5 bases each). The V and J ends lost 0 bases and 5 bases respectively, with 14 bases between them. From germline, CDR1 is SGHNT and CDR2 YYREEE (reference sequence). The CDR3 spans 15 residues. The CDR3 here is CASSLEAGRVETQYF. The CDR3 coding sequence is TGTGCCAGCAGCTTGGAGGCGGGCAGGGTGGAGACCCAGTACTTC.

CDR3 region: CASSQRDTQYF. As DNA, the CDR3 is TGCGCCAGCAGTCAAAGAGATACGCAGTATTTT. V is TRBV23-1 and J is TRBJ2-3; D is undetermined. TRBV23-1 carries the ORF label, with uncertain function. V was trimmed by 2 bases and J by 5 bases, leaving 2 bases between them. The length of the CDR3 is 11 residues.